Ten or more counts support the clone carrying this T cell receptor beta chain. Its antigen remains unknown. The data were taken from a study of T cell repertoires in cytomegalovirus infection. About the research overall: Public TCR beta signatures were indicative of both CMV infection and a matching HLA type.

Each CDR3 protein gets one entry after TCRdb re-called the reads with MiXCR. The repertoire has about 680,000 distinct CDR3 sequences, around 24% of them found once; the top ten carry around 7.6%. This CDR3 has 15 amino acids. CDR1 SGHTA and CDR2 FQGNSA come from the germline V gene. V shed 2 bases, J shed 2 bases, and the junction held 3 bases outside the gene matches. General study points: Cumulative public TCR beta family frequency identified carriers of CMV plus the relevant HLA. CMV-specific TCR beta clonotypes restricted by HLA-C were the ones dominating the ex vivo response.

The rearrangement joins TRBV7-2 to TRBJ2-7, with 10 positions matching TRBD1. The clonotype originates from a human donor in good health (CMV status not recorded). Some clones in this sample may be carry-over from other donors' samples. Material: CD8+ T cells from PBMCs. CDR3 sequence reads: CASSLPGQGTYEQYF. The CDR3, as DNA: TGTGCCAGCAGCTTACCGGGACAGGGGACCTACGAGCAGTACTTC.